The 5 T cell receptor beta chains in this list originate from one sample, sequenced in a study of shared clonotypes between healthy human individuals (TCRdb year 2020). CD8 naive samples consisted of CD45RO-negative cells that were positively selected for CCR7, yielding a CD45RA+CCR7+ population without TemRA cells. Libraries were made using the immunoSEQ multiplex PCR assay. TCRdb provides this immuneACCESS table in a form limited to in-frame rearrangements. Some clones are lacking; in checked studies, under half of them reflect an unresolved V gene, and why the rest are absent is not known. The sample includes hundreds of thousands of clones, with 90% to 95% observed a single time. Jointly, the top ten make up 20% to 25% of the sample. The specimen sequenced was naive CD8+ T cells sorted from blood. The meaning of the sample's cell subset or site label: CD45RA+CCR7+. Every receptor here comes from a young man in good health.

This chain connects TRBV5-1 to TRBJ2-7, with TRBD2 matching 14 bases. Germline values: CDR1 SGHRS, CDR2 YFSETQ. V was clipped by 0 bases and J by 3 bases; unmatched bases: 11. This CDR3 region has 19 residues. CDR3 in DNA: TGCGCCAGCAGCTTGGCCCCGGGACTAGCGGGAGCAGAATTCTACGAGCAGTACTTC. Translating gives CASSLAPGLAGAEFYEQYF.

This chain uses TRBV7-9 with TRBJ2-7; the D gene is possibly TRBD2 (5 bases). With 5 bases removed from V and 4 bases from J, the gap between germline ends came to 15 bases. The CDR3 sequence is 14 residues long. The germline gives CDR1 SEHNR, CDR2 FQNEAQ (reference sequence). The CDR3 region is CASSLSGMKYEQYF. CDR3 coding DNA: TGTGCCAGCAGCCTATCCGGGATGAAATACGAGCAGTACTTC.

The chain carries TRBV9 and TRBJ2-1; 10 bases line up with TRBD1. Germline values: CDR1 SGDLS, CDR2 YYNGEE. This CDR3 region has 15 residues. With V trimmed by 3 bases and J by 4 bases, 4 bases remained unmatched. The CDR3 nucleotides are TGTGCCAGCAGCGCGGACAGGGGGTTTTACAATGAGCAGTTCTTC. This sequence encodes CASSADRGFYNEQFF.

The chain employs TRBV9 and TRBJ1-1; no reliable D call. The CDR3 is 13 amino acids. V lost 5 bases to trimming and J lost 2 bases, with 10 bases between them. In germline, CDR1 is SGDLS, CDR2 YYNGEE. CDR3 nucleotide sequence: TGTGCCAGCAGACCGCCCCTCAACACTGAAGCTTTCTTT. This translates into CASRPPLNTEAFF.

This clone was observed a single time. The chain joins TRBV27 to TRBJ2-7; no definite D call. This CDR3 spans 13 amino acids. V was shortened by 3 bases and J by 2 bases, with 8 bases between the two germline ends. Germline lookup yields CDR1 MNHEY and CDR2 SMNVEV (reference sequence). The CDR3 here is CASSFGPAYEQYF. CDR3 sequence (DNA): TGTGCCAGCAGTTTTGGTCCCGCCTACGAGCAGTACTTC.